The rows below give T cell receptor beta chains drawn from one sample of a study of blood T cell repertoires in COVID-19. TCRdb's table, derived via immunoSEQ multiplex PCR, lists solely in-frame clones and lacks some. Among approximately 400,000 clones, roughly 86% were seen once, and the ten largest hold roughly 1.1%. The sample was peripheral blood. These TCRs come from a human donor with acute or convalescent COVID-19. The donor label of this sample is uncertain. The CDR3 runs from the conserved cysteine through the conserved F or W. A D gene is named only where the DNA matches it firmly. Only part of the rows carry a size: once, few, many, or a class if the clone is expanded.

j_call,clone_size,d_call,v_call,cdr3_aa,cdr3_nt
TRBJ2-7,-,-,TRBV4-1,CASSQDGGPYEQYF,TGCGCCAGCAGCCAAGATGGCGGTCCCTACGAGCAGTACTTC
TRBJ2-3,-,TRBD2,TRBV9,CASSVARSAGWGTDTQYF,TGTGCCAGCAGCGTAGCTCGGTCAGCGGGATGGGGTACAGATACGCAGTATTTT
TRBJ1-1,-,-,TRBV19,CASSIDRGRNTEAFF,TGTGCCAGTAGTATAGATAGGGGTCGGAACACTGAAGCTTTCTTT
TRBJ1-3,-,TRBD1,TRBV10-3,CAISEGRTGSGNTIYF,TGTGCCATCAGTGAGGGGCGGACAGGGTCTGGAAACACCATATATTTT
TRBJ2-1,-,-,TRBV11-3,CASSLGTVPYNEQFF,TGTGCCAGCAGCTTAGGGACAGTTCCCTACAATGAGCAGTTCTTC
TRBJ2-4,-,TRBD1,TRBV6-2/TRBV6-3,CASSYGTGRLAKNIQYF,TGTGCCAGCAGTTACGGGACAGGGCGATTAGCCAAAAACATTCAGTACTTC
TRBJ2-7,once,TRBD1,TRBV19,CASSILPGQGPHEQYF,TGTGCCAGTAGTATTCTCCCGGGACAGGGGCCCCACGAGCAGTACTTC
TRBJ2-7,-,TRBD1,TRBV2,CASMKGQGLWEQYF,TGTGCCAGCATGAAGGGACAGGGGCTCTGGGAGCAGTACTTC
TRBJ2-2,-,-,TRBV4-1,CASSHSRGGPRNTGELFF,TGCGCCAGCAGCCATTCTAGAGGCGGCCCACGGAACACCGGGGAGCTGTTTTTT
TRBJ2-1,once,TRBD1,TRBV2,CASSEIGTGKYNEQFF,TGTGCCAGCAGTGAAATAGGGACAGGGAAATACAATGAGCAGTTCTTC
TRBJ1-1,-,-,TRBV10-2,CASSVAGSNTEAFF,TGCGCCAGCAGTGTGGCAGGGTCGAACACTGAAGCTTTCTTT
TRBJ1-1,-,TRBD1,TRBV5-1,CASSLVPTGADTEAFF,TGCGCCAGCAGCTTGGTACCGACAGGGGCGGACACTGAAGCTTTCTTT
TRBJ1-1,few,TRBD1,TRBV30,CAWNKGGGNTEAFF,TGTGCCTGGAACAAAGGGGGCGGAAACACTGAAGCTTTCTTT
TRBJ1-2,-,-,TRBV10-2,CASTGGAGNGYTF,TGCGCCAGCACGGGGGGCGCGGGTAATGGCTACACCTTC
TRBJ1-3,-,-,TRBV27,CASSLLGTGNTIYF,TGTGCCAGCAGTTTATTGGGGACAGGAAACACCATATATTTT
TRBJ1-4,-,-,TRBV12-3/TRBV12-4,CASSLLREKLFF,TGTGCCAGCAGTTTACTCAGAGAAAAACTGTTTTTT
TRBJ2-7,-,-,TRBV5-1,CASSPGQKKNYEQYF,TGCGCCAGCAGCCCTGGACAGAAGAAGAACTACGAGCAGTACTTC
TRBJ1-5,-,-,TRBV12-3/TRBV12-4,CASRQHSNQPQHF,TGTGCCAGTCGACAGCATAGCAATCAGCCCCAGCATTTT
TRBJ2-1,-,TRBD2,TRBV14,CASSRLTSGPYNEQFF,TGTGCCAGCAGCCGCTTGACTAGCGGGCCGTACAATGAGCAGTTCTTC
TRBJ2-1,-,-,TRBV2,CASGGKENEQFF,TGTGCCAGCGGGGGGAAGGAGAATGAGCAGTTCTTC